These T cell receptor beta chains were read from a single sample in a study of cytomegalovirus exposure and HLA in healthy donors. Sequencing was performed with immunoSEQ multiplex PCR; in TCRdb, only in-frame clones are kept and a portion is missing. There are roughly 160,000 clones in the sample; approximately 78% occur only once, and 2.4% lies in the top ten. The sample was PBMCs. The receptors were sampled from a male donor in good health and CMV-seronegative. Each CDR3 is given without its conserved first and last residue. Some rows mark clone size as missing; the rest say once, few, many or name a class of expanded clone.

TRBV16	TRBJ2-6	-	ASSQGHPYSGANVLT
TRBV5-4	TRBJ2-5	-	ASSSPGGGGGETQY
TRBV29-1	TRBJ1-1	-	SVLLRADTEAF
TRBV11-1	TRBJ2-1	-	ASSWGQASNEQF
TRBV6-5	TRBJ1-1	-	ASSYAVPGNTEAF
TRBV5-4	TRBJ1-2	-	ASSGGTGIYGYT
TRBV28	TRBJ1-2	-	ASSPPGQEINYGYT
TRBV30	TRBJ1-1	few	AWSPFRVTEAF
TRBV5-6	TRBJ1-1	-	ASSSPGQGARSTEAF
TRBV20-1	TRBJ2-1	-	SATGVDEQF
TRBV4-2	TRBJ2-1	once	ASSHQGGLAGGREQF
TRBV7-2	TRBJ1-5	-	ASSLVGDQPQH
TRBV19	TRBJ1-1	-	ASSREGQGIFTEAF
TRBV10-3	TRBJ2-3	-	ANKGGSRTDTQY
TRBV19	TRBJ1-1	-	ASSIDPRLNTEAF
TRBV5-1	TRBJ1-4	few	ASSPLQGGNEKLF
TRBV2	TRBJ1-1	-	ASTGNTEAF
TRBV5-4	TRBJ2-7	-	ASSSTGLEQY
TRBV7-6	TRBJ2-7	few	ASSRGQVYEQY
TRBV7-7	TRBJ2-5	-	ASSRSPLDPQETQY
TRBV6-5	TRBJ2-5	-	ASVNSGGGTQY
TRBV7-7	TRBJ2-1	once	ASRASGTDEQF
TRBV7-6	TRBJ2-3	-	ASSLWGGDTQY
TRBV7-2	TRBJ2-7	-	ASSLTLVGAYEQY
TRBV6-1	TRBJ1-5	few	ASSEDLFWTGNRDQPQH
TRBV4-3	TRBJ2-7	-	ASSQELPLGEQY
TRBV6-1	TRBJ1-3	-	ASSVPTGAGNTIY
TRBV28	TRBJ1-5	-	ASSLYVGTGRNQPQH
TRBV5-1	TRBJ2-5	-	ASSSRQGQETQY
TRBV4-3	TRBJ1-6	-	ASSQPGGENSPLH
TRBV5-1	TRBJ1-1	-	ASSLTGTGLNGAF
TRBV19	TRBJ2-2	-	ASSRLADLDTGELF
TRBV9	TRBJ2-2	-	ASSPSSGRFAGELF
TRBV19	TRBJ2-2	few	ASRTGGTTGELF
TRBV27	TRBJ1-5	-	ASSLQGSNQPQH
TRBV4-1	TRBJ1-5	-	ASSVRVEVNQPQH
TRBV9	TRBJ2-5	few	ASSVGESAGRQETQY
TRBV7-6	TRBJ2-7	-	ASSTTSGSEQY
TRBV7-9	TRBJ2-5	-	ASSLLGQPRETQY
TRBV11-2	TRBJ2-1	-	ASSLGTRTSGRRNNEQF
TRBV10-3	TRBJ2-2	-	AISAGTGDTGELF
TRBV5-1	TRBJ2-5	-	ASSYLTGTGGRETQY
TRBV4-1	TRBJ1-4	-	ASSQDAQTGARATNEKLF
TRBV5-1	TRBJ2-7	-	ASSFQGSYEQY
TRBV6-5	TRBJ1-1	-	ASSRLLQGKTEAF
TRBV30	TRBJ2-3	-	AGLAGGRTDTQY
TRBV5-6	TRBJ2-5	-	ASRGLAGAYQETQY
TRBV6-4	TRBJ1-2	-	ASSVDGTVGYGYT
TRBV29-1	TRBJ1-1	few	SVQTGGGNTEAF
TRBV4-3	TRBJ2-7	-	ASSQGQGVYEQY
TRBV11-3	TRBJ2-7	-	ASSAGTPGSYEQY
TRBV27	TRBJ1-5	-	ASSLGGAQPQH
TRBV6-1	TRBJ2-1	-	ASSVSSGGYNEQF
TRBV6-6	TRBJ1-2	-	ASSPTGGGYGYT